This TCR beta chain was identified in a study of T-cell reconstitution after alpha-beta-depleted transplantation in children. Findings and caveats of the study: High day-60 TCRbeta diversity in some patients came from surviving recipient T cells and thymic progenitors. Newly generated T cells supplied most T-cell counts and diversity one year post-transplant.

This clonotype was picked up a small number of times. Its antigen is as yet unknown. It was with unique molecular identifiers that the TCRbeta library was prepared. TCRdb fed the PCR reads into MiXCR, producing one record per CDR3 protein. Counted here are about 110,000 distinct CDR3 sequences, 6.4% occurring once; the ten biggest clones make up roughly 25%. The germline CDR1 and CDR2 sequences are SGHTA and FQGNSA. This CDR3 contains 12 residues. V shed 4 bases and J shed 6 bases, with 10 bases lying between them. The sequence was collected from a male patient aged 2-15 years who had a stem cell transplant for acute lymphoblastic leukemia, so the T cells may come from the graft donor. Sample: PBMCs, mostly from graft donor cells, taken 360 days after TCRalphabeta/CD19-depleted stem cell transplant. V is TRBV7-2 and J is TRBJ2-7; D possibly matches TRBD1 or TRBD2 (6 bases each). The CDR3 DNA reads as TGTGCCAGCAGCTCCAGGGGAGGCGAGCAGTACTTC. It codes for CASSSRGGEQYF.